This entry concerns a single T cell receptor beta chain. The antigen is not known. The record originates from a study of PD-1 blockade in classical Hodgkin lymphoma. As for the study in general: Nivolumab 3 mg/kg was given intravenously every 2 weeks.

This CDR3 contains 15 residues. V was pared by 6 bases and J by 4 bases, with 11 bases of the junction left unmatched. Germline V CDR1 and CDR2: MNHNS, SASEGT. Clones were sequenced by immunoSEQ multiplex PCR, and TCRdb holds only the in-frame ones, with some missing. The sample contains tens of thousands of clones, 73% of which appear only once. Findings and limits, study-wide: While CD8+ TCR diversity did not rise significantly by C4D1, CD4+ TCR diversity did. TCR diversity at baseline was reported to be reduced in newly diagnosed patients relative to healthy donors.

Each patient's relapse followed autologous stem cell transplantation, and brentuximab vedotin exposure varied. Reported best responses ranged across complete response, partial response or progressive disease. This clonotype originated in a human donor with classical Hodgkin lymphoma. The material sequenced was peripheral blood mononuclear cells (PBMCs), taken at baseline. The V and J genes are TRBV6-1 and TRBJ2-5; TRBD2 matches at 7 bases. The CDR3 here is CASRPVAGVGETQYF. The CDR3 bases are TGTGCCAGCAGGCCCGTGGCGGGAGTAGGAGAGACCCAGTACTTC.